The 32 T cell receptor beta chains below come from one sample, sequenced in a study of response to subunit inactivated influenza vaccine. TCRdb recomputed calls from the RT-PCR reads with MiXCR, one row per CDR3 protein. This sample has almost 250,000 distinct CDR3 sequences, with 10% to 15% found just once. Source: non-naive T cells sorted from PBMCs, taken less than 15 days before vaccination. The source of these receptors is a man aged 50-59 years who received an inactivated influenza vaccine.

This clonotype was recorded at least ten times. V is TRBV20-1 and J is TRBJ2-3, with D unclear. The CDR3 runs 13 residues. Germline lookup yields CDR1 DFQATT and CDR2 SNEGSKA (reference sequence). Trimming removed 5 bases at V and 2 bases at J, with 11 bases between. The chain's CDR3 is CSAWAYTTDTQYF. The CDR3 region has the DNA TGCAGTGCTTGGGCCTATACCACAGATACGCAGTATTTT.

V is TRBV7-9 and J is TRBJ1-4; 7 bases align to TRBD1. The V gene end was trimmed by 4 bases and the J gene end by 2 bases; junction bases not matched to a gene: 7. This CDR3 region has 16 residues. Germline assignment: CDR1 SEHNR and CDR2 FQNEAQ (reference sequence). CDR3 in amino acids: CASSSETGATNEKLFF. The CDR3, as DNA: TGTGCCAGCAGCTCAGAAACAGGGGCCACTAATGAAAAACTGTTTTTT.

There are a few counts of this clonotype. The CDR3 loop is CASSLGVGASYEQYF. As DNA, the CDR3 is TGCGCCAGCAGCTTGGGAGTAGGGGCTTCCTACGAGCAGTACTTC. This sequence joins TRBV5-1 and TRBJ2-7; perhaps TRBD1 as D (5 bases). This CDR3 is 15 amino acids long. Trimming removed 0 bases at V and 1 base at J, with 11 bases between. Per the germline V gene, CDR1 is SGHRS and CDR2 is YFSETQ.

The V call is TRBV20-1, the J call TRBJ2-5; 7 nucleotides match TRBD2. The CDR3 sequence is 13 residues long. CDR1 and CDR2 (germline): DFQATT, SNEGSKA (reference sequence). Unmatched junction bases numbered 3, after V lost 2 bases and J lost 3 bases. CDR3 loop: CSARQGGKETQYF. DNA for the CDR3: TGCAGTGCTAGACAGGGAGGGAAAGAGACCCAGTACTTC.

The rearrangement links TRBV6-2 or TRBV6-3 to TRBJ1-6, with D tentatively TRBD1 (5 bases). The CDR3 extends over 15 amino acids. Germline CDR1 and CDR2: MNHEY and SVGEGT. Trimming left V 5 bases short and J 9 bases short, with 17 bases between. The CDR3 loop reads CASSLLRTNGSPLHF. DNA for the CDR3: TGTGCCAGCAGTCTACTTAGGACAAACGGTTCACCCCTCCACTTT.

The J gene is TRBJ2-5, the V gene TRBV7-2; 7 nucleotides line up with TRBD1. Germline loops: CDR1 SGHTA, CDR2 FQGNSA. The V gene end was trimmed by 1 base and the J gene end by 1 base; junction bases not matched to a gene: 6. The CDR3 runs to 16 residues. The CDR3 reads CASSLGSDRPQETQYF. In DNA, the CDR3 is TGTGCCAGCAGCTTAGGCTCGGACAGGCCCCAAGAGACCCAGTACTTC.

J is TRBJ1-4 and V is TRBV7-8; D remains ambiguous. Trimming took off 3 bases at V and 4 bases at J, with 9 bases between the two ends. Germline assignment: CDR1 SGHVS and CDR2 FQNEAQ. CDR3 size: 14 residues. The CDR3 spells CASSFGRLNEKLFF. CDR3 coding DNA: TGTGCCAGCAGCTTCGGGAGGCTTAATGAAAAACTGTTTTTT.

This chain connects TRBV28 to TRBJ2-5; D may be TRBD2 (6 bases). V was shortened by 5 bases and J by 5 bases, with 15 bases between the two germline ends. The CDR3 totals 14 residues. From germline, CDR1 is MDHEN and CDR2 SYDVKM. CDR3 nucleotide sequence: TGTGCCAGCAGTCCCCTGACTAGTACCGAGACCCAGTACTTC. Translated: CASSPLTSTETQYF.

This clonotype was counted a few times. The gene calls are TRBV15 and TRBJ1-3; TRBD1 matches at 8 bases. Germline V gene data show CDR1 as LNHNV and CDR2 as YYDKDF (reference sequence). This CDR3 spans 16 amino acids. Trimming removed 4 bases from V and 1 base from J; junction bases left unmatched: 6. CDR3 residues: CATSTPDRVSGNTIYF. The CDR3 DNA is TGTGCCACCAGCACGCCGGACAGGGTATCTGGAAACACCATATATTTT.

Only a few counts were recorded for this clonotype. The chain's CDR3 is CASSQDTDLRVTDTQYF. CDR3 DNA sequence: TGTGCCAGCAGCCAAGATACAGACCTGCGGGTTACAGATACGCAGTATTTT. The chain combines TRBV4-2 with TRBJ2-3; maybe TRBD2 (5 bases). Germline V gene lookup returns CDR1 LGHNA and CDR2 YNFKEQ. This CDR3 has 17 amino acids. V lost 0 bases to trimming and J lost 3 bases, with 16 bases between them.

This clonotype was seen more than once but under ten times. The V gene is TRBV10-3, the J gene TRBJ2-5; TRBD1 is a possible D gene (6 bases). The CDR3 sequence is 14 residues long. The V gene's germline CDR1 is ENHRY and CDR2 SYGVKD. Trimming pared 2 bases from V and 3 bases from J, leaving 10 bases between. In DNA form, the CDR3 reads TGTGCCATCAGTGAGGCAGGACAGAAAGAGACCCAGTACTTC. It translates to CAISEAGQKETQYF.

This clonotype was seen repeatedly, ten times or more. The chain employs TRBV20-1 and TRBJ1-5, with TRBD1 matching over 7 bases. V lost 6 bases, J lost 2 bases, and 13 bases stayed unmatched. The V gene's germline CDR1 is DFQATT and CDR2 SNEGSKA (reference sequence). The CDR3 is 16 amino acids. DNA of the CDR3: TGCAGTGCCATCGACCCGTTACAGGGGCGCAATCAGCCCCAGCATTTT. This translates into CSAIDPLQGRNQPQHF.

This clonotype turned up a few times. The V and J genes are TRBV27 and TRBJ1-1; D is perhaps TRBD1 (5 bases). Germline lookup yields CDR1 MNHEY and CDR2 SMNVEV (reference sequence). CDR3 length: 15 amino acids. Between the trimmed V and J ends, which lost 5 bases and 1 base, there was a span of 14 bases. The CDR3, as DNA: TGTGCCAGCAGTCCCCCGGGGCTCCGGAACACTGAAGCTTTCTTT. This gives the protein CASSPPGLRNTEAFF.

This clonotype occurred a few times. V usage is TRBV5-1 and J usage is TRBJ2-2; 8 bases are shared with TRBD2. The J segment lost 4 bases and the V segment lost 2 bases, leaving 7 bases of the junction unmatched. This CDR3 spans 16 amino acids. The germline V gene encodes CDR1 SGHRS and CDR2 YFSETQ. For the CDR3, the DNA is TGCGCCAGCAGCTTAACTAGCGGAGCGACCACCGGGGAGCTGTTTTTT. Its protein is CASSLTSGATTGELFF.

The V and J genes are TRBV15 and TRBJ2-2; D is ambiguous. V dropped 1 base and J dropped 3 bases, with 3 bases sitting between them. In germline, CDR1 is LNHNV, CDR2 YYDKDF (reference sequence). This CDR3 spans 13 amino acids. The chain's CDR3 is CATSRVYTGELFF. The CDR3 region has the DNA TGTGCCACCAGCAGAGTGTACACCGGGGAGCTGTTTTTT.

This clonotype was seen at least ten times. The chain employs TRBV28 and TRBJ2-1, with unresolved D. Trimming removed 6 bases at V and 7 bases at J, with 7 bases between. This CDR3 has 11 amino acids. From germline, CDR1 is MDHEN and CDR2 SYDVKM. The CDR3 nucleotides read TGTGCCAGCAGATTAGCAAATGAGCAGTTCTTC. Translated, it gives CASRLANEQFF. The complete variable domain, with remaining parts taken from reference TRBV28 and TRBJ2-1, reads DVKVTQSSRYLVKRTGEKVFLECVQDMDHENMFWYRQDPGLGLRLIYFSYDVKMKEKGDIPEGYSVSREKKERFSLILESASTNQTSMYLCASRLANEQFFGPGTRLTVL.

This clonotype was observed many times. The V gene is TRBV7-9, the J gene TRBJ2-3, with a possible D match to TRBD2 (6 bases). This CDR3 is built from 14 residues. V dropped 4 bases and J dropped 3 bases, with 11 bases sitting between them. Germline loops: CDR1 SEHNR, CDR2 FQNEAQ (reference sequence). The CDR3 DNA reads TGTGCCAGCAGCTCCCTCCTAGCGACAGATACGCAGTATTTT. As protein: CASSSLLATDTQYF. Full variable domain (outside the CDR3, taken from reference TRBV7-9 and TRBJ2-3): DTGVSQNPRHKITKRGQNVTFRCDPISEHNRLYWYRQTLGQGPEFLTYFQNEAQLEKSRLLSDRFSAERPKGSFSTLEIQRTEQGDSAMYLCASSSLLATDTQYFGPGTRLTVL.

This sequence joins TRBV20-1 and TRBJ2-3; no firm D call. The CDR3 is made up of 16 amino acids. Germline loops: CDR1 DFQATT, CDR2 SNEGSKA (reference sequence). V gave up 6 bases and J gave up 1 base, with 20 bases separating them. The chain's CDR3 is CSAPVIRAPGTDTQYF. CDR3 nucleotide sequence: TGCAGTGCCCCAGTCATCCGGGCCCCCGGCACAGATACGCAGTATTTT.

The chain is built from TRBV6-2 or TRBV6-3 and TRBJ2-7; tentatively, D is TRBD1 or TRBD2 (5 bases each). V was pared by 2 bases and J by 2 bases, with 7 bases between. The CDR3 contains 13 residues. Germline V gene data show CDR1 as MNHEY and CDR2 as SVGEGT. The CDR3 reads CASSYGGTYEQYF. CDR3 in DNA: TGTGCCAGCAGTTACGGGGGTACCTACGAGCAGTACTTC.

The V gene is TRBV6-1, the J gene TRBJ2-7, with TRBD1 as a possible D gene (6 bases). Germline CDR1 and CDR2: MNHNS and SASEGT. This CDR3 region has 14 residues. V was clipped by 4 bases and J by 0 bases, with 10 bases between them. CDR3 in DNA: TGTGCCAGCAGTGCACAGGGCGTCTCCTACGAGCAGTACTTC. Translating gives CASSAQGVSYEQYF.

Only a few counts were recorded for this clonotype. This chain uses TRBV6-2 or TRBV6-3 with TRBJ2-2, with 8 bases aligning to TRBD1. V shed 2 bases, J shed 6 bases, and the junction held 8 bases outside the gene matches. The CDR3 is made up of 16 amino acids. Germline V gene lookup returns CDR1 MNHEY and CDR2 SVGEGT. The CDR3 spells CASSYTPGQAPGELFF. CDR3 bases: TGTGCCAGCAGTTACACCCCGGGACAGGCCCCCGGGGAGCTGTTTTTT.

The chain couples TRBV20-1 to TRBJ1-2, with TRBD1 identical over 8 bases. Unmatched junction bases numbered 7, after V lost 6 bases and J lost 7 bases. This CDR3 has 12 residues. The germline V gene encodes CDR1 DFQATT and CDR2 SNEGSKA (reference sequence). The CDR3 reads CSAPGQAFGYTF. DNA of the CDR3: TGCAGTGCCCCGGGACAGGCGTTTGGCTACACCTTC.

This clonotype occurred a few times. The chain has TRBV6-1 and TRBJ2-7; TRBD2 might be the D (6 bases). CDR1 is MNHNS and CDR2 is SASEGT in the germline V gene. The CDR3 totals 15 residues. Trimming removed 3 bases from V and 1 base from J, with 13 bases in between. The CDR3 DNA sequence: TGTGCCAGCAGTGAGGGACTCTTACCATCCTACGAGCAGTACTTC. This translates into CASSEGLLPSYEQYF.

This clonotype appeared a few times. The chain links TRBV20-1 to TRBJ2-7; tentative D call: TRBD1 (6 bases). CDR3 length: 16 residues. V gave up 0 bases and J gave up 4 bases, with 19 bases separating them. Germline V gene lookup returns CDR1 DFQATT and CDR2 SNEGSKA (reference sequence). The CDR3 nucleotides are TGCAGTGCTAGAGATCTAGCACAGGGTAGTGCGTACGAGCAGTACTTC. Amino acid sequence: CSARDLAQGSAYEQYF.

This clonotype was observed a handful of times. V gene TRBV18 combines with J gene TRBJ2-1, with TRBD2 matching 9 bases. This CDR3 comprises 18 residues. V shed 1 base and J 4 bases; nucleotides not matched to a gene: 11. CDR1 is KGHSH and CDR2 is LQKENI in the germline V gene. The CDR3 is CASSPLLLAGEAYNEQFF. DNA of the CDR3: TGTGCCAGCTCACCACTATTGTTAGCGGGGGAGGCTTACAATGAGCAGTTCTTC.

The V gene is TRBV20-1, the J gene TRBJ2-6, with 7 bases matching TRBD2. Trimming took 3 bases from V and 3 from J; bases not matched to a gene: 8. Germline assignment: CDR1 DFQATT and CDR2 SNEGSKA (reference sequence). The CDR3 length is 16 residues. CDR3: CSARNAGEGGANVLTF. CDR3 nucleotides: TGCAGTGCTAGGAACGCGGGAGAGGGTGGGGCCAACGTCCTGACTTTC.

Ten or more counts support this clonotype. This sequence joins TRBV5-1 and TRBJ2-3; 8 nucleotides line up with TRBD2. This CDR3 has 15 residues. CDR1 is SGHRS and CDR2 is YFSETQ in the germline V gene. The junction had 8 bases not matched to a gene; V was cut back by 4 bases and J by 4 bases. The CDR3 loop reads CASSPGGALSDTQYF. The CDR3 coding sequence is TGCGCCAGCAGCCCCGGGGGGGCACTGTCAGATACGCAGTATTTT.

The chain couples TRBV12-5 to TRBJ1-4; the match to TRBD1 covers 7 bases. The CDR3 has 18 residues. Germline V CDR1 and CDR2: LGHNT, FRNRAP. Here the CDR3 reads CASSMRQGVRPANEKLFF. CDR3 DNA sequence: TGTGCCTCTTCAATGAGGCAGGGGGTCCGTCCGGCTAATGAAAAACTGTTTTTT.

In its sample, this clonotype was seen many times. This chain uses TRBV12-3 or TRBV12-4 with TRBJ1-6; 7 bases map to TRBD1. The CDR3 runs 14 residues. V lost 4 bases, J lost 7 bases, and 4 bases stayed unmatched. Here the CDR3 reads CASSSGQLNSPLHF. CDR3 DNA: TGTGCCAGCAGTTCGGGACAGCTAAATTCACCCCTCCACTTT.

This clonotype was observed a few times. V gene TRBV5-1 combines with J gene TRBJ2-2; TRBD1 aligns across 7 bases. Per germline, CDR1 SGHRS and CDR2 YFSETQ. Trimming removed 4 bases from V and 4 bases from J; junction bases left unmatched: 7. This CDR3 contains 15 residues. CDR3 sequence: CASSAASGGTGELFF. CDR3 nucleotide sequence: TGCGCCAGCAGCGCGGCCTCAGGGGGCACCGGGGAGCTGTTTTTT. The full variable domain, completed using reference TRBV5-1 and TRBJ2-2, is KAGVTQTPRYLIKTRGQQVTLSCSPISGHRSVSWYQQTPGQGLQFLFEYFSETQRNKGNFPGRFSGRQFSNSRSEMNVSTLELGDSALYLCASSAASGGTGELFFGEGSRLTVL.

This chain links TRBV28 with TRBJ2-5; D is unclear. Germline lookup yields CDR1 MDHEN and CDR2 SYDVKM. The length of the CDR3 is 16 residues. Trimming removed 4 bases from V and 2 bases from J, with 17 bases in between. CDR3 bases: TGTGCCAGCAGTTCTGGGGTTCGGCTACTTCAAGAGACCCAGTACTTC. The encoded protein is CASSSGVRLLQETQYF.

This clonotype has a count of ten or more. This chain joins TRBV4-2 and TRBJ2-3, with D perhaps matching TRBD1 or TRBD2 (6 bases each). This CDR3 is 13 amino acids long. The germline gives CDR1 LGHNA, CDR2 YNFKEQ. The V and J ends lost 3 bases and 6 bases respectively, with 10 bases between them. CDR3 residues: CASSQTRGDTQYF. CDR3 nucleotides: TGTGCCAGCAGCCAGACTAGGGGGGATACGCAGTATTTT.